A single T cell receptor beta chain is shown here with its context. The target antigen is unknown. The data are from a study of Tregs in tolerant kidney transplant recipients. Study-wide results and caveats: The most relevant donor-specific Treg TCRbeta repertoire apparently came from expansion with activated donor B cells. No direct test of biological reproducibility was done here.

Measured with immunoSEQ multiplex PCR; TCRdb has only the in-frame clones, and not every one. The sample includes under 300,000 clones, 80% to 85% of them seen just once. Looked up from germline, CDR1 is SGHNT and CDR2 is YYREEE (reference sequence). The CDR3 is made up of 16 amino acids. Trimming cost V 0 bases and J 6 bases; bases outside gene matches: 4. The chain links TRBV5-4 to TRBJ2-2; TRBD2 matches at 11 bases. The receptor was isolated from a human donor in good health. The sample comprised CD4+ T cells from blood. CDR3 DNA sequence: TGTGCCAGCAGCTTGGAACTAGCGGGAGTATCCGGGGAGCTGTTTTTT. The encoded protein is CASSLELAGVSGELFF.